Described below is a single T cell receptor (beta chain) sequence and its context. The antigen this receptor binds is unknown. Base qualities are not provided; no much larger clone lies one nucleotide away. The germline V gene supplies CDR1 SGHVS and CDR2 FNYEAQ. The CDR3 measures 12 amino acids from cysteine to phenylalanine. The kept DNA is CDR3 alone, 36 bases in frame from the first base. At the junction V is shortened by 5 bases and J by 5 bases, with 8 bases in between. The data belong to a study of shared clonotypes between healthy human individuals (dated by TCRdb to 2020 to 2021). Background on the whole study: Two women and three men aged 18 to 49 years were included in the cohort. Leukapheresis yielded between about 0.85 and 10 billion PBMCs per donor. For each donor, CD4 naive and CD4 memory were each given three plates, CD8 naive was given two plates, and CD8 memory was given one plate. Different laboratories and diverse techniques were used to prepare libraries and sequence TCR repertoires, to increase sequencing depth and limit assay-specific biases. Blood TCR repertoires of about five healthy adults were deeply sequenced to estimate repertoire size and the extent of clonotype sharing between individuals.

The research as a whole found: Sampling was restricted to blood, and TCR repertoires in tissue are likely to differ from TCR repertoires in blood. Because the study included only a small number of donors, the genetic and exposure-history diversity represented was limited. Incomplete sequencing was indicated by rarefaction of sorted-subset datasets, despite the large sequencing depth. Naive subsets generally had larger estimated clonotype richness than memory subsets. Pairwise subsampling indicated that sequencing depth was expected to affect the degree of clonotype sharing among donors. Higher generation probabilities were observed for clonotypes shared by all four sorted-subset donors than for non-shared clonotypes. When four donors were compared, the shared fraction of clonotypes was 5% to 6.5% for naive CD4, around 3.5% for naive CD8, 2% to 2.5% for memory CD4, and around 0.37% for memory CD8.

Using the deep immunoSEQ assay, multiplex PCR amplified TCR CDR3 regions from genomic DNA. For each cell subset, the extracted genomic DNA was distributed evenly across all wells of several immunoSEQ 96-well plates, and each plate served as one replicate. Each replicate PCR for sorted subsets received around 210 ng genomic DNA, equal to tens of thousands of T cell genomes. Purified libraries were quantified with a Qubit 3.0 fluorometer, sized on a Bioanalyzer 2100, and re-quantified with the KAPA Library Quantification kit. Every immunoSEQ 96-well plate was sequenced on a dedicated single-read 150-cycle Illumina NextSeq 550 flow cell. The source study handled its data this way. The immunoSEQ output contained only junctional sequences without quality scores, so filtering could not match that applied to full-length reads. Sequences were annotated with PyIR, a Python wrapper for IgBLAST v1.9, using IMGT germline references to assign V/J genes and CDR3. Reads with weak V/J assignments (E-value above 1e-6), missing CDR3, stop codons, out-of-frame junctions, or ambiguous translated residues were removed. V3J clonotypes were defined as sequences sharing the same inferred V gene, J gene, and CDR3 amino acid sequence. The percentage overlap between two repertoires was calculated by dividing the number of shared unique clonotypes by the size of the smaller repertoire. RTK rarefaction, the Chao1 estimator, and Recon v2.1 estimates of unobserved clonotypes were used to assess repertoire richness. For all TCRbeta clonotypes obtained by the gDNA method from a handful of donors, generation probabilities were computed with OLGA. Entries here come from immuneACCESS through TCRdb and include only in-frame sequences with V and J called. Some clones fail to appear in such tables; in the studies checked, an unresolved V gene covers under half of the shortfall, and the cause of the remainder is unknown. The V and J calls and clone size are taken from that table; D and trimming were inferred from the DNA. The sample contains 550,000 to 700,000 clones, around 73% of them found a single time. Around 1.8% of the sample is taken by the ten largest.

Healthy HIV-negative adults with no recently reported acute infections or vaccinations were included as donors. Only Caucasian adults living in Nashville, Tennessee, USA were represented among the donors. Magnetic negative selection was used to enrich CD4+ T cells, after which naive cells were positively selected on CD45RA and the negative fraction became the memory subset. Blood was obtained by leukapheresis, after which PBMCs were separated by Ficoll-Histopaque density gradient centrifugation and cryopreserved in liquid nitrogen vapor phase. Purity and quantity of every magnetically sorted T cell population were checked by analytical flow cytometry. Genomic DNA was isolated from every sorted fraction and measured by UV absorbance on a Nanodrop 2000c.

This chain is built from TRBV7-6 and TRBJ2-3, with the D gene not clear enough to name. The material sequenced was memory CD4+ T cells sorted from blood. The cell subset or site label here, explained by the study, means: CD45RA-negative fraction. The origin of this receptor is a woman aged 25 to 39 in good health. This receptor has the CDR3 CASSPWIDTQYF. The bases are TGTGCCAGCAGCCCCTGGATAGATACGCAGTATTTT.